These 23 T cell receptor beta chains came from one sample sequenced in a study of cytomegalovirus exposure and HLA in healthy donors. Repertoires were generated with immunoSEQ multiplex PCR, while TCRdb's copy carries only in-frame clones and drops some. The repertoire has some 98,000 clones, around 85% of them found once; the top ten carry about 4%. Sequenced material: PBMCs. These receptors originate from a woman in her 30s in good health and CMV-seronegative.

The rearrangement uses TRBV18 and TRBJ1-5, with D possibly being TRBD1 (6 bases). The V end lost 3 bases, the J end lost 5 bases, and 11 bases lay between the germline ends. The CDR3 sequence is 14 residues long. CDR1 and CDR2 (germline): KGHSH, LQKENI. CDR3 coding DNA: TGTGCCAGCTCACCGAGCTCAGGGGATCAGCCCCAGCATTTT. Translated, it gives CASSPSSGDQPQHF.

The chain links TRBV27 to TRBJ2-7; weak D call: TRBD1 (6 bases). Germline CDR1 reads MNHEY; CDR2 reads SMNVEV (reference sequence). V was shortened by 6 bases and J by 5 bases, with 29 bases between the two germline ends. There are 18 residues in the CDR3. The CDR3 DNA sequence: TGTGCCAGCAGCAGGCTGGAATCCAAACAGGGCTTCGGTCACGAGCAGTACTTC. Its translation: CASSRLESKQGFGHEQYF.

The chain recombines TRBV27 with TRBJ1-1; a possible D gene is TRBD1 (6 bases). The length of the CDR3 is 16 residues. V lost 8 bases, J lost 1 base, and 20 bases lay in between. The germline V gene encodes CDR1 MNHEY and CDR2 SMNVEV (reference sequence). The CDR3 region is CASLWALGAPNTEAFF. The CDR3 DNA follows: TGTGCCAGCCTCTGGGCATTGGGGGCCCCGAACACTGAAGCTTTCTTT.

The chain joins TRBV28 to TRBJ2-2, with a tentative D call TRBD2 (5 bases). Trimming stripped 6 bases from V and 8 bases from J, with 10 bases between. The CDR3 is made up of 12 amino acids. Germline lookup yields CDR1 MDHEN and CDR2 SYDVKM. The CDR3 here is CASSPRGGELFF. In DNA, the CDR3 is TGTGCCAGCAGCCCTCGGGGTGGGGAGCTGTTTTTT.

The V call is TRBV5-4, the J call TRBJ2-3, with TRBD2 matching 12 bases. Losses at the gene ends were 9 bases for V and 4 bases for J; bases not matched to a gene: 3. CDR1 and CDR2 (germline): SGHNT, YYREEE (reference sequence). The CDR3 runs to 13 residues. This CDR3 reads CATGLAGSDTQYF. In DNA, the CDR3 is TGTGCCACCGGACTAGCGGGATCAGATACGCAGTATTTT. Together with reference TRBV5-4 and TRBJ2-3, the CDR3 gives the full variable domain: ETGVTQSPTHLIKTRGQQVTLRCSSQSGHNTVSWYQQALGQGPQFIFQYYREEENGRGNFPPRFSGLQFPNYSSELNVNALELDDSALYLCATGLAGSDTQYFGPGTRLTVL.

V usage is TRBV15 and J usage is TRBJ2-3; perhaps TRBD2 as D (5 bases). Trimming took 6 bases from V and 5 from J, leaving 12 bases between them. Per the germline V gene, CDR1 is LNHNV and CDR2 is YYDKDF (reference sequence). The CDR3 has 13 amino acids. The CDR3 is CATRFRGQDTQYF. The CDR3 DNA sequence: TGTGCCACCAGGTTCCGGGGTCAAGATACGCAGTATTTT. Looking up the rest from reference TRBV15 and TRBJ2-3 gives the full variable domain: DAMVIQNPRYQVTQFGKPVTLSCSQTLNHNVMYWYQQKSSQAPKLLFHYYDKDFNNEADTPDNFQSRRPNTSFCFLDIRSPGLGDTAMYLCATRFRGQDTQYFGPGTRLTVL.

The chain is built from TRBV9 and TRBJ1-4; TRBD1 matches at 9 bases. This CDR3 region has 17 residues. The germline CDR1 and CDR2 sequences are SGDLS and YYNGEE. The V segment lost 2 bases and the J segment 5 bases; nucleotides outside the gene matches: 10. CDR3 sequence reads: CASSVRGQGQPNEKLFF. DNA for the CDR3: TGTGCCAGCAGCGTGAGGGGACAGGGTCAGCCAAATGAAAAACTGTTTTTT.

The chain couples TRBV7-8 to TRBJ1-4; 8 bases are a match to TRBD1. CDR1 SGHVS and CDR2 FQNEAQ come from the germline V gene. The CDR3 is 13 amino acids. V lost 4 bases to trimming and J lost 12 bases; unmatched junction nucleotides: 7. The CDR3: CASSSDREVELFF. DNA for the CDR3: TGTGCCAGCAGCTCGGACAGGGAAGTTGAACTGTTTTTT.

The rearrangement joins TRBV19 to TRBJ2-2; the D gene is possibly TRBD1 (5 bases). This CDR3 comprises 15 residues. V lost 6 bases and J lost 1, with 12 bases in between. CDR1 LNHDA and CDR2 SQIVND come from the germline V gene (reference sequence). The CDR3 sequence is CASSSRALNTGELFF. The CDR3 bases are TGTGCCAGTAGCTCCAGGGCGTTGAACACCGGGGAGCTGTTTTTT.

CDR3 sequence: CASSLDSILGTEAFF. CDR3 bases: TGTGCCAGCTCACTAGACTCCATCCTGGGCACTGAAGCTTTCTTT. This chain connects TRBV18 to TRBJ1-1, with D unclear. In germline, CDR1 is KGHSH, CDR2 LQKENI. The CDR3 has 15 amino acids. Trimming took off 4 bases at V and 4 bases at J, with 16 bases between the two ends.

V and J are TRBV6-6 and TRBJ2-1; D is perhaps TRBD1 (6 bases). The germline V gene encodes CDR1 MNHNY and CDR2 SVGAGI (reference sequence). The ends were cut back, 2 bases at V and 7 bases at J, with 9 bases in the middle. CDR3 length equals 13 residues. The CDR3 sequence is CASSYLTGNEQFF. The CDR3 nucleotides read TGTGCCAGCAGTTACCTTACAGGGAATGAGCAGTTCTTC.

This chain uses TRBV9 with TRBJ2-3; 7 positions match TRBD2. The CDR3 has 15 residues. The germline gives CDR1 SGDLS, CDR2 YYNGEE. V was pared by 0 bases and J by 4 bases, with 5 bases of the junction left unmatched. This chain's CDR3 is CASSVGGRGADTQYF. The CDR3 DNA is TGTGCCAGCAGCGTAGGGGGGAGGGGCGCAGATACGCAGTATTTT.

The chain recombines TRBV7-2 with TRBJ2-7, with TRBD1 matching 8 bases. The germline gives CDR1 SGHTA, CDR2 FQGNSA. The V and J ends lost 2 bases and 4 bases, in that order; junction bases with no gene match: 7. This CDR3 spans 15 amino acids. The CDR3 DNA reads TGTGCCAGCAGCTTAATGGGACAGGATACTTACGAGCAGTACTTC. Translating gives CASSLMGQDTYEQYF.

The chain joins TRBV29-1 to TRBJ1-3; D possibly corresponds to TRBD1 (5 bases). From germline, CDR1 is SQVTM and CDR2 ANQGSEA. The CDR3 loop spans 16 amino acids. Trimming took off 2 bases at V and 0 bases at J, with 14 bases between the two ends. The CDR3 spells CSVERERDFSGNTIYF. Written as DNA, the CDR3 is TGCAGCGTTGAAAGGGAGCGGGACTTCTCTGGAAACACCATATATTTT.

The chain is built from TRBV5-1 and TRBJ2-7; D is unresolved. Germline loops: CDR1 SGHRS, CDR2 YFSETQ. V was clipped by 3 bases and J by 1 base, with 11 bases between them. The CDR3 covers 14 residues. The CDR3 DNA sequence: TGCGCCAGCAGCTCTACCCTCCAATCCTACGAGCAGTACTTC. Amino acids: CASSSTLQSYEQYF.

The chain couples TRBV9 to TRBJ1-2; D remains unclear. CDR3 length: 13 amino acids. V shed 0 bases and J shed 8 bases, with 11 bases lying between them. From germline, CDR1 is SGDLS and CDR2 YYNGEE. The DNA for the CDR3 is TGTGCCAGCAGCGTAGGGGAGGAGTCGGGCTACACCTTC. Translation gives CASSVGEESGYTF.

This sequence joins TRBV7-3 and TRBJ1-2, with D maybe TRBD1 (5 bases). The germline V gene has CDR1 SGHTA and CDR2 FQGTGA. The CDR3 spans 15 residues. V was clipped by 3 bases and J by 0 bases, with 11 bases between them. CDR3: CASSFGGSSNYGYTF. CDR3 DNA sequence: TGTGCCAGCAGCTTTGGGGGGTCCTCTAACTATGGCTACACCTTC.

CDR3 region: CASRAAFSTDTQYF. Written as DNA, the CDR3 is TGTGCCAGTAGAGCTGCATTTAGCACAGATACGCAGTATTTT. The rearrangement uses TRBV19 and TRBJ2-3; D not resolved. V lost 6 bases, J lost 0 bases, and 10 bases lay in between. The CDR3 extends over 14 amino acids. The V gene's germline CDR1 is LNHDA and CDR2 SQIVND (reference sequence).

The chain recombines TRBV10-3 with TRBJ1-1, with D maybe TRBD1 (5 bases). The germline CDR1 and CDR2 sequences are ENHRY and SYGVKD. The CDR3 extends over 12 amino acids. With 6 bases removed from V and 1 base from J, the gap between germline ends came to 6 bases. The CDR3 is CAIRTANTEAFF. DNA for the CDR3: TGTGCCATCAGGACAGCGAACACTGAAGCTTTCTTT.

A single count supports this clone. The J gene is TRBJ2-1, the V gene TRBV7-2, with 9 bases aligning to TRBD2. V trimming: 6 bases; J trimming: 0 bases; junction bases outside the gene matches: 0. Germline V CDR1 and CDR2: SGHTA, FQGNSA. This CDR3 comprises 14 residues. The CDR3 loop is CASRLAGSYNEQFF. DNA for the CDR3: TGTGCCAGCAGACTAGCGGGCTCCTACAATGAGCAGTTCTTC.

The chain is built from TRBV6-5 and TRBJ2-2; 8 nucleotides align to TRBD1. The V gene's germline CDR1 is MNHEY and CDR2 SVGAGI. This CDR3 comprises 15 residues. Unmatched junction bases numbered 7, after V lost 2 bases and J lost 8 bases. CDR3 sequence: CASSYTKTGAGELFF. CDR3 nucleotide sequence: TGTGCCAGCAGTTACACAAAGACAGGGGCTGGGGAGCTGTTTTTT.

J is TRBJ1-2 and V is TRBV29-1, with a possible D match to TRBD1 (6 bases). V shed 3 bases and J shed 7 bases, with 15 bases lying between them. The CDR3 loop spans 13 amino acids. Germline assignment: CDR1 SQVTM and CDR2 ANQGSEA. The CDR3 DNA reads TGCAGCGTTGAGTCACAGGGATCGTTTGGCTACACCTTC. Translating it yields CSVESQGSFGYTF.

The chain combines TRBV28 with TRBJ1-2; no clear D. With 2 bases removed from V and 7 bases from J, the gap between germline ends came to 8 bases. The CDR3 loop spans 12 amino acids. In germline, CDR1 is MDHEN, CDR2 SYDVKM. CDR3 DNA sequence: TGTGCCAGCAGTTTAAGCGGCGGTGGCTACACCTTC. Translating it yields CASSLSGGGYTF.